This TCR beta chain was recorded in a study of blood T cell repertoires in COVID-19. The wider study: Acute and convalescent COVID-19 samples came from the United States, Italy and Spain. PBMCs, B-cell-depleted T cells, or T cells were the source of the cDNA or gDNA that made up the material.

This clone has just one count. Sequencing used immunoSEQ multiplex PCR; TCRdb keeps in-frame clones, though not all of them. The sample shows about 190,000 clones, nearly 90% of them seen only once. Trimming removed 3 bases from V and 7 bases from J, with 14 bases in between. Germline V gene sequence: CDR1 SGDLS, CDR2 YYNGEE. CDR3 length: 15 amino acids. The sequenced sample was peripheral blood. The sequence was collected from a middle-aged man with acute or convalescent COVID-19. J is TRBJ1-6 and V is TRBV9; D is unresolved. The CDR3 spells CASSGRDIGNSPLHF. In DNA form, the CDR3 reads TGTGCCAGCAGCGGCCGGGATATAGGGAATTCACCCCTCCACTTT. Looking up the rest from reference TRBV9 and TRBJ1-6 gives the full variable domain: DSGVTQTPKHLITATGQRVTLRCSPRSGDLSVYWYQQSLDQGLQFLIQYYNGEERAKGNILERFSAQQFPDLHSELNLSSLELGDSALYFCASSGRDIGNSPLHFGNGTRLTVT.